In this sample, the clone carrying this T cell receptor (beta chain) turned up once. One junction end does not reproduce the germline sequence, and a read error may be involved. The sample comes from a study of OX40 agonist ivuxolimab in advanced cancers. This CDR3 has 16 residues. Germline CDR1 SGHTA, CDR2 FQGNSA. The table came from immunoSEQ multiplex PCR; TCRdb's copy has only in-frame clones and leaves some out. The sample contains 60,000 to 90,000 clones, more than 70% of which appear only once. V and J are TRBV7-2 and TRBJ2-7; 7 bases line up with TRBD1. Sequencing was performed on CD4+ or CD8+ T cells sorted from blood, taken in a trial of the OX40 agonist ivuxolimab. The sequence was obtained from an adult with an advanced solid tumor such as melanoma, head and neck, liver or kidney cancer. The CDR3 DNA reads TGTGCCAGCACCTTACTTCCCGGACAGGATGTCTACGAGCAGTACTTC. Amino acids: CASTLLPGQDVYEQYF.